This T cell receptor beta chain was captured by sequencing in a study of cytomegalovirus exposure and HLA in healthy donors. Regarding the study as a whole: On later analysis, the bulk of CMV-associated TCR beta chains appeared to be HLA-restricted.

Primers for the PCR totalled 60 Vbeta and 13 Jbeta. TCRdb's table, derived via immunoSEQ multiplex PCR, lists solely in-frame clones and lacks some. Of 150,000 to 200,000 clones detected, roughly 80% appear once; the ten largest clones hold 6.3%. CDR1 ENHRY and CDR2 SYGVKD come from the germline V gene. This CDR3 is 14 amino acids long. V was clipped by 0 bases and J by 3 bases, with 8 bases between them. To note about this clone: Its antigen is not known.

The clonotype originates from a man in his forties in good health and CMV-seropositive. The chain couples TRBV10-3 to TRBJ1-2; D not resolved. What was sequenced was PBMCs. CDR3: CAISESGMDYGYTF. Written as DNA, the CDR3 is TGTGCCATCAGTGAGTCCGGGATGGACTATGGCTACACCTTC.